The source of this TCR beta chain is a study of blood T cell repertoires in COVID-19. Study information: The analysed material was cDNA or gDNA that came from T cells, B-cell-depleted T cells, or PBMCs.

In the authors' methods: Nucleated cell counts were estimated from reference gene primer amplification. Some clones are missing from TCRdb's copy, which holds only in-frame ones; the method was immunoSEQ multiplex PCR. D and trimming come from the DNA, and the V and J calls and clone size come from that table. The sample yields over 200,000 clones, roughly 80% seen once. V lost 3 bases and J lost 14, with 18 bases in between. In germline, CDR1 is SGDLS, CDR2 YYNGEE. The CDR3 has 14 residues. This clone has more than one count but fewer than ten. Sequenced input: peripheral blood. The clonotype comes from a human donor in a cohort sampled during active COVID-19. V and J are TRBV9 and TRBJ1-6; D not resolved. CDR3 amino acids: CASSAQLVGEALHF. In nucleotides, the CDR3 is TGTGCCAGCAGCGCCCAGCTTGTCGGGGAAGCCCTCCACTTT.